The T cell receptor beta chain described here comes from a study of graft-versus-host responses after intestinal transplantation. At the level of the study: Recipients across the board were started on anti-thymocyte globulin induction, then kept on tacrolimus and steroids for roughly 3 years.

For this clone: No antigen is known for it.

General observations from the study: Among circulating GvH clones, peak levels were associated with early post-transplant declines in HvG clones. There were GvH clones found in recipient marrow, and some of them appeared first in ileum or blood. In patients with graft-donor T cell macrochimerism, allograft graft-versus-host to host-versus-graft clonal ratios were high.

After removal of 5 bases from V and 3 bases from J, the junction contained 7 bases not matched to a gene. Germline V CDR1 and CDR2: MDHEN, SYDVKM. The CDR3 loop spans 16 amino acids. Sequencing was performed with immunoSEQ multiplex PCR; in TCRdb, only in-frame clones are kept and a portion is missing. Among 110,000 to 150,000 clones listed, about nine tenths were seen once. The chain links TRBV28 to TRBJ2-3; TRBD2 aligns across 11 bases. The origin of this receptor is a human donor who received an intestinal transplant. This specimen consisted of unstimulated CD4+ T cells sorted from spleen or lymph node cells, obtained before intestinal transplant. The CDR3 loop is CASSGLAGGRTDTQYF. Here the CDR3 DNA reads TGTGCCAGCAGTGGACTAGCGGGTGGGAGGACAGATACGCAGTATTTT.